A selection of T cell receptor beta chains follows, all from one sample in a study of OX40 agonist ivuxolimab in advanced cancers. Clones were read by immunoSEQ multiplex PCR, and TCRdb kept only the in-frame ones, dropping some. The sample lists about 73,000 clones, about nine tenths occurring once. The material was CD4+ or CD8+ T cells sorted from blood, obtained in a trial of the OX40 agonist ivuxolimab. All receptors come from an adult with an advanced solid tumor such as melanoma, head and neck, liver or kidney cancer. Each CDR3 is given with its conserved first and last residue. The D gene is left open where the match is weak. Expanded clones get a size class; other rows say once, few or many, or leave the size out.

CDR3 DNA | CDR3 protein | clone size | V gene | D gene | J gene
TGTGCCACCAGCAGGCGGCCAGGGGGGGCACAGGACACTGAAGCTTTCTTT | CATSRRPGGAQDTEAFF | . | TRBV15 | TRBD1 | TRBJ1-1
TGTGCCAGCAGCGTAGCTTTTGGAAGGGAGAACACCGGGGAGCTGTTTTTT | CASSVAFGRENTGELFF | . | TRBV9 | . | TRBJ2-2
TGTGCCAGTAGACAGCCGGGAGGCGGCATCCACAATGAGCAGTTCTTC | CASRQPGGGIHNEQFF | . | TRBV19 | TRBD2 | TRBJ2-1
TGTGCCAGCAGCTTAGCTGGTGGGACAGGGGAGACCGGGGAGCTGTTTTTT | CASSLAGGTGETGELFF | . | TRBV11-3 | TRBD1 | TRBJ2-2
TGTGCCTGGACCGGACAGGGGATGAACACTGAAGCTTTCTTT | CAWTGQGMNTEAFF | . | TRBV30 | TRBD1 | TRBJ1-1
TGTGCCAGCAGCCCCCGGACAGTGGCTTTCTTT | CASSPRTVAFF | . | TRBV7-2 | . | TRBJ1-1
TGTGCCAGCAGCGCTTTGACAGGGGTCGAACAGCCCCAGCATTTT | CASSALTGVEQPQHF | few | TRBV5-8 | TRBD1 | TRBJ1-5
TGCGCCAGCAGCCAGCAGGGGCTTGAAAAACTGTTTTTT | CASSQQGLEKLFF | few | TRBV4-1 | . | TRBJ1-4
TGCGCCAGCAGTCAACGGGAACAAGAGACCCAGTACTTC | CASSQREQETQYF | . | TRBV23-1 | . | TRBJ2-5
TGTGCCAGCAGTCCTACTCCTAGCGGTTCCACAGATACGCAGTATTTT | CASSPTPSGSTDTQYF | . | TRBV7-3 | TRBD2 | TRBJ2-3
TGTGCCAGCAGTTTCGTGGCGGGACTTAGCAATCAGCCCCAGCATTTT | CASSFVAGLSNQPQHF | few | TRBV28 | . | TRBJ1-5
TGCGCCAGCAGCCCGGGGGCTGGACTAGCGGGGCGCACAGATACGCAGTATTTT | CASSPGAGLAGRTDTQYF | . | TRBV4-1 | TRBD2 | TRBJ2-3
TGTGCCAGCAGCCTTAGGTACGAGCAGTACTTC | CASSLRYEQYF | . | TRBV9 | . | TRBJ2-7
TGTGCCAGCAGCTTATCGGGCAGATACAATGAGCAGTTCTTC | CASSLSGRYNEQFF | once | TRBV11-2 | . | TRBJ2-1
TGTGCCAGCAGTCCAGGACAGGGACGAGGGACTGAAGCTTTCTTT | CASSPGQGRGTEAFF | . | TRBV2 | TRBD1 | TRBJ1-1
TGCAGCGCTAAAATTCACCTCAGGAAAGACAATGAGCAGTTCTTC | CSAKIHLRKDNEQFF | . | TRBV29-1 | . | TRBJ2-1
TGTGCCAGCAGTACCGGGACTAGCGGTAACAATGAGCAGTTCTTC | CASSTGTSGNNEQFF | . | TRBV6-1 | TRBD2 | TRBJ2-1
TGTGCCAGCAGTCGGACCGTTTTTCAGCCCCAGCATTTT | CASSRTVFQPQHF | . | TRBV6-1 | . | TRBJ1-5
TGTGCCAGCAGGGGCGAGGGGCCCTACGAGCAGTACTTC | CASRGEGPYEQYF | . | TRBV5-8 | . | TRBJ2-7
TGTGCCAGCAGCTTAGCGGAGACAGGGTATGGCTACACCTTC | CASSLAETGYGYTF | . | TRBV7-2 | TRBD1 | TRBJ1-2
TGTGCCAGCAGCTTAGGGAGGGGGGGCCTAAATACGCAGTATTTT | CASSLGRGGLNTQYF | . | TRBV11-2 | . | TRBJ2-3
TGTGCCAGCAGCTTGGGACTAGCGGCAGATACGCAGTATTTT | CASSLGLAADTQYF | . | TRBV7-9 | TRBD2 | TRBJ2-3
TGTGCCAGCAGCAAATGCAGGGTCAGCTCCTACGAGCAGTACTTC | CASSKCRVSSYEQYF | . | TRBV21-1 | . | TRBJ2-7
TGTGCCAGCAGTCCTTCGGACACCCCAGAAAAACTGTTTTTT | CASSPSDTPEKLFF | . | TRBV28 | . | TRBJ1-4
TGCGCCAGCAGCTTGAGAGGGGAAAATGAGCAGTTCTTC | CASSLRGENEQFF | once | TRBV5-1 | . | TRBJ2-1
TGCGCCAGCAGCCGCGGTTCGAGTGAAAAACTGTTTTTT | CASSRGSSEKLFF | . | TRBV4-1 | . | TRBJ1-4
TGTGCCAGCAAATCGGGACGAGGCTCTGGAAACACCATATATTTT | CASKSGRGSGNTIYF | . | TRBV2 | . | TRBJ1-3
TGTGCCAGTAGTGATGGGACTTTCTACGAGCAGTACTTC | CASSDGTFYEQYF | . | TRBV19 | . | TRBJ2-7
TGTGCCAGTAGTATACAGGGGCTCGCAGCTGAAGCTTTCTTT | CASSIQGLAAEAFF | . | TRBV19 | . | TRBJ1-1
TGTGCCAGCAGCTTTGAGGGCGAGGGGGAGACCCAGTACTTC | CASSFEGEGETQYF | . | TRBV5-4 | . | TRBJ2-5
TGTGCCAGCAGCTCCTGGGGACAGGGTTGGACAGATACGCAGTATTTT | CASSSWGQGWTDTQYF | . | TRBV7-9 | TRBD1 | TRBJ2-3
TGTGCCAGCAGCCGGGGACAGCCCGGGGAGCTGTTTTTT | CASSRGQPGELFF | . | TRBV5-5 | TRBD1 | TRBJ2-2
TGTGCCAGTAAAGACCCAGGGCTAACTGAAGCTTTCTTT | CASKDPGLTEAFF | . | TRBV19 | . | TRBJ1-1